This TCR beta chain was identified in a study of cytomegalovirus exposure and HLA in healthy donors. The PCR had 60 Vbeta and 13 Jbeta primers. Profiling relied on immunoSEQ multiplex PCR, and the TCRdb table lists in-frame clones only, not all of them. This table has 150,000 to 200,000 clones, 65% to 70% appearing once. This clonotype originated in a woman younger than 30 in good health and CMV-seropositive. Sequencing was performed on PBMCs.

For the CDR3, the DNA is TGCGCCAGCAGCCAAGATTGGACAAGTAACACTGAAGCTTTCTTT. Translated, it gives CASSQDWTSNTEAFF. The V and J genes are TRBV4-1 and TRBJ1-1; D possibly corresponds to TRBD1 (5 bases). The V gene's germline CDR1 is MGHRA and CDR2 YSYEKL. The germline V and J ends were trimmed by 0 bases and 2 bases, with 10 bases remaining between them. The CDR3 consists of 15 residues.